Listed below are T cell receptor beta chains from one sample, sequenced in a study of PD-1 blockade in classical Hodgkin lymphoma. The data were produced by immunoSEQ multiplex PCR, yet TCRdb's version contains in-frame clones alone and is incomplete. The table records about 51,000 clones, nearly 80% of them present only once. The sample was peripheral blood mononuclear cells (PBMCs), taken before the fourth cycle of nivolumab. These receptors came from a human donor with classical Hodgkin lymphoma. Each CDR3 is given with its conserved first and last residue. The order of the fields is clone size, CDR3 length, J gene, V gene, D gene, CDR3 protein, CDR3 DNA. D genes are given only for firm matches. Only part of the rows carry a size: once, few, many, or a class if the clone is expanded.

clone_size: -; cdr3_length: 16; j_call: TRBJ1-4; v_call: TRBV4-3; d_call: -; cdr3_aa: CASSQGGRATNEKLFF; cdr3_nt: TGCGCCAGCAGCCAAGGTGGGCGGGCAACTAATGAAAAACTGTTTTTT
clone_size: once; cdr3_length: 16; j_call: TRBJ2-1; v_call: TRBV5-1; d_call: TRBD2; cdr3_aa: CASSWTSGSSYNEQFF; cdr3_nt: TGCGCCAGCAGCTGGACCAGCGGGAGTTCCTACAATGAGCAGTTCTTC
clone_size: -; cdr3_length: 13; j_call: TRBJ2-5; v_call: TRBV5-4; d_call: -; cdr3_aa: CASSPAGQETQYF; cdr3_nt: TGTGCCAGCAGCCCAGCGGGTCAAGAGACCCAGTACTTC
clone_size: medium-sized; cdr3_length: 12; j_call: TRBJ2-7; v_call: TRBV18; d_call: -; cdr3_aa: CASSRRGSEQYF; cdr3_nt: TGTGCCAGCTCACGGAGGGGTAGCGAGCAGTACTTC
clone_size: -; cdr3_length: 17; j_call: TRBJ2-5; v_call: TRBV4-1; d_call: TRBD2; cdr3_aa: CASSLTGTSGRGETQYF; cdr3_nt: TGCGCCAGCAGCTTAACCGGGACTAGCGGGAGAGGAGAGACCCAGTACTTC
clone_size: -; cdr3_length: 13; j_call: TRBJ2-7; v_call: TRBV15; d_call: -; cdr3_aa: CATSRQGFGEQYF; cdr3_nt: TGTGCCACCAGCAGACAGGGTTTTGGCGAGCAGTACTTC
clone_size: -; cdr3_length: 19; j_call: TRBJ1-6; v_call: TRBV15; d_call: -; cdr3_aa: CATSREDLGRSSYNSPLHF; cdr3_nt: TGTGCCACCAGCAGAGAGGACCTGGGCCGCAGCTCCTATAATTCACCCCTCCACTTT
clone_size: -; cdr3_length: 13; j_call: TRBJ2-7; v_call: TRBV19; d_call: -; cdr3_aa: CASSSGNSYEQYF; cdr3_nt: TGTGCCAGTAGTAGCGGGAACTCCTACGAGCAGTACTTC
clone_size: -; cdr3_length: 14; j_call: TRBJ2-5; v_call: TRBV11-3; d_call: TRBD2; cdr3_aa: CASSKRLAMETQYF; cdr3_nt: TGTGCCAGCAGCAAACGACTAGCGATGGAGACCCAGTACTTC
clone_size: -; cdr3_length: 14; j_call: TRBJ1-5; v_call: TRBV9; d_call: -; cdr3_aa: CASSPRDTLQPQHF; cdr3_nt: TGTGCCAGCAGCCCCCGGGACACCCTGCAGCCCCAGCATTTT
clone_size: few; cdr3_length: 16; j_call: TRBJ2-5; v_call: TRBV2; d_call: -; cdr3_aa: CASSEAFSGYQETQYF; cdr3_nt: TGTGCCAGCAGTGAAGCGTTTTCAGGGTACCAAGAGACCCAGTACTTC
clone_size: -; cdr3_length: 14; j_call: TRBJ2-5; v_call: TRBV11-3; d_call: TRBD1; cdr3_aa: CASSDRGVGETQYF; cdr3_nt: TGTGCCAGCAGCGACAGGGGGGTCGGAGAGACCCAGTACTTC
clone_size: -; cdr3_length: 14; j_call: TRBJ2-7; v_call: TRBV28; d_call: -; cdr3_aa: CATSERELTYEQYF; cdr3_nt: TGTGCCACCTCCGAACGGGAGCTAACCTACGAGCAGTACTTC
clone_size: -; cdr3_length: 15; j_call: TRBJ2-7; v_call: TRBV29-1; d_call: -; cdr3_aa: CSVAFAPSSQHEQYF; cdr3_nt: TGCAGCGTTGCCTTCGCGCCTAGCTCACAGCACGAGCAGTACTTC
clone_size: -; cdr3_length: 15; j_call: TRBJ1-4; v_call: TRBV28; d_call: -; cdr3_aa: CASTGAGTTNEKLFF; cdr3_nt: TGTGCCAGCACCGGAGCGGGGACAACTAATGAAAAACTGTTTTTT
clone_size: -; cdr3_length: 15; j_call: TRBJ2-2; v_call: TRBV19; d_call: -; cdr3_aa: CASSMSGGEAGELFF; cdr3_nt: TGTGCCAGTAGTATGTCAGGGGGGGAAGCCGGGGAGCTGTTTTTT
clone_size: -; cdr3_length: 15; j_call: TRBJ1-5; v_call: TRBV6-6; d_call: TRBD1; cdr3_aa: CASSYGRGFRQPQHF; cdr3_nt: TGTGCCAGCAGTTACGGCAGGGGGTTTCGTCAGCCCCAGCATTTT
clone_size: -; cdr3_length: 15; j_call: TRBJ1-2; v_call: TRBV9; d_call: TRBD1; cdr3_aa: CASSVPGQGAHGYTF; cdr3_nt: TGTGCCAGCAGCGTGCCGGGACAGGGGGCTCATGGCTACACCTTC
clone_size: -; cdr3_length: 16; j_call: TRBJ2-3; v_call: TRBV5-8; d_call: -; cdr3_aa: CASSVFTGTRTDTQYF; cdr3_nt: TGTGCCAGCAGCGTCTTCACAGGGACCCGAACAGATACGCAGTATTTT
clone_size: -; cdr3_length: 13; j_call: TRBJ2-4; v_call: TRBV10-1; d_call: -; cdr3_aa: CARREEGKNIQYF; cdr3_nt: TGCGCCCGCCGGGAAGAGGGCAAAAACATTCAGTACTTC
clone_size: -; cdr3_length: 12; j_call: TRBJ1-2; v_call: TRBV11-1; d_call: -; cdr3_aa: CASSLSGYGYTF; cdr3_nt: TGTGCCAGCAGCTTAAGTGGCTATGGCTACACCTTC
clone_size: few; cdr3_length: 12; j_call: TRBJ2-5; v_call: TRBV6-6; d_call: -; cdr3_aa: CASRPEQETQYF; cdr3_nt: TGTGCCAGCCGGCCGGAACAAGAGACCCAGTACTTC
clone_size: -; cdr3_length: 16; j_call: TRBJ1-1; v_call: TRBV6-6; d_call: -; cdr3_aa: CASSRIRADMNTEAFF; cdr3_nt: TGTGCCAGCAGCCGGATCAGGGCAGACATGAACACTGAAGCTTTCTTT
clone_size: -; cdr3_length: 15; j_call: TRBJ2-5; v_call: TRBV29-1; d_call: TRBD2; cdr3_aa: CSVEGTSGGEETQYF; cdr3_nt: TGCAGCGTTGAAGGGACTAGCGGGGGAGAAGAGACCCAGTACTTC
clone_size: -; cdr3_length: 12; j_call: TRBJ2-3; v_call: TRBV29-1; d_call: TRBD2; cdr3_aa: CSVSSGGDTQYF; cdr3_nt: TGCAGCGTTTCTAGCGGGGGGGATACGCAGTATTTT
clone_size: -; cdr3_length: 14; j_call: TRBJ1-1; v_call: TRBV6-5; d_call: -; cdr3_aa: CASSLEGLGTEAFF; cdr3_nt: TGTGCCAGCAGTTTGGAAGGGCTGGGCACTGAAGCTTTCTTT
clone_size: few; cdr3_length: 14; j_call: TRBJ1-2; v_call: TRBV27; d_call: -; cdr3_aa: CASSLKAGGYGYTF; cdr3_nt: TGTGCCAGCAGTTTAAAGGCGGGCGGCTATGGCTACACCTTC
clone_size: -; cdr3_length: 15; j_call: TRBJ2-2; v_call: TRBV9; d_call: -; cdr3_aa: CASSVGGSFTGELFF; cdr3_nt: TGTGCCAGCAGCGTAGGTGGCAGCTTCACCGGGGAGCTGTTTTTT
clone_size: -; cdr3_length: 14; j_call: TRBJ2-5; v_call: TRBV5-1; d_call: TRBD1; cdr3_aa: CASSLPGQQETQYF; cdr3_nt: TGCGCCAGCAGCTTACCGGGACAGCAAGAGACCCAGTACTTC
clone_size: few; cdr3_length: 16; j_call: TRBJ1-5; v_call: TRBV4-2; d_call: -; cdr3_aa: CASSQRGENSNQPQHF; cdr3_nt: TGTGCCAGCAGCCAACGAGGTGAAAATAGCAATCAGCCCCAGCATTTT
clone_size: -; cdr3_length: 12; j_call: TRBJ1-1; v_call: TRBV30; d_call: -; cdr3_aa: CAWRPGGRVAFF; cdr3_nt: TGTGCCTGGAGGCCGGGGGGGAGAGTAGCTTTCTTT
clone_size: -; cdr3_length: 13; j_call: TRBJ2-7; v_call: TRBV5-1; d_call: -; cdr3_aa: CASSLVPRGEQYF; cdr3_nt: TGCGCCAGCAGCTTGGTCCCGCGTGGGGAGCAGTACTTC
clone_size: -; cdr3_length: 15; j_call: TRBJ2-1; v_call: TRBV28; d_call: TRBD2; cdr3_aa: CASSPGLVAYNEQFF; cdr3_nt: TGTGCCAGCAGCCCGGGACTAGTGGCCTACAATGAGCAGTTCTTC
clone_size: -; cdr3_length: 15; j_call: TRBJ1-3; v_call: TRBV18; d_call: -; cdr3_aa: CASSPQAGAGNTIYF; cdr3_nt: TGTGCCAGCTCACCACAGGCAGGGGCTGGAAACACCATATATTTT
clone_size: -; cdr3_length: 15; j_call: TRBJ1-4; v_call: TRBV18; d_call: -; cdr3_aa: CASSQVAQINEKLFF; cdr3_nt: TGTGCCAGCTCACAAGTAGCGCAGATAAATGAAAAACTGTTTTTT
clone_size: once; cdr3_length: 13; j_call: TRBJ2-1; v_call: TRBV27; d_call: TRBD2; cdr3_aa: CASRLLADNEQFF; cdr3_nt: TGTGCCAGCAGACTACTAGCGGACAATGAGCAGTTCTTC
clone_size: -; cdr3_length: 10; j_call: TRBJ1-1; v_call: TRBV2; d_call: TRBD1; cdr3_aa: CARGTGGAFF; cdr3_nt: TGTGCCAGGGGGACAGGTGGAGCTTTCTTT
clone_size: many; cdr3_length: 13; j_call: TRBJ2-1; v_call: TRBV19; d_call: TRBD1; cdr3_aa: CASSRQGYNEQFF; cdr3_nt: TGTGCCAGTAGTAGACAGGGTTACAATGAGCAGTTCTTC
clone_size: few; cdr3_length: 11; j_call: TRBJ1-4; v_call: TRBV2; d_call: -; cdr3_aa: CASGQGQKLFF; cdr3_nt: TGTGCCAGCGGGCAGGGGCAAAAACTGTTTTTT
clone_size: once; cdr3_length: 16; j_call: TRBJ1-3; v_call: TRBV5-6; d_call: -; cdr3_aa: CASSLPADSSGNTIYF; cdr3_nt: TGTGCCAGCAGCTTGCCCGCCGATAGTTCTGGAAACACCATATATTTT
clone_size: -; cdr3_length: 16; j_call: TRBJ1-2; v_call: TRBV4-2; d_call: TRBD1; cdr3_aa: CASSQGGTGANYGYTF; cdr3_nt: TGTGCCAGCAGCCAAGGGGGGACAGGAGCTAACTATGGCTACACCTTC
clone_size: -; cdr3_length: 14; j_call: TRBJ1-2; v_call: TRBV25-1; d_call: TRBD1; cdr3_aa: CASRLTTGGDGYTF; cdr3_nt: TGTGCCAGCAGACTAACCACAGGGGGCGATGGCTACACCTTC